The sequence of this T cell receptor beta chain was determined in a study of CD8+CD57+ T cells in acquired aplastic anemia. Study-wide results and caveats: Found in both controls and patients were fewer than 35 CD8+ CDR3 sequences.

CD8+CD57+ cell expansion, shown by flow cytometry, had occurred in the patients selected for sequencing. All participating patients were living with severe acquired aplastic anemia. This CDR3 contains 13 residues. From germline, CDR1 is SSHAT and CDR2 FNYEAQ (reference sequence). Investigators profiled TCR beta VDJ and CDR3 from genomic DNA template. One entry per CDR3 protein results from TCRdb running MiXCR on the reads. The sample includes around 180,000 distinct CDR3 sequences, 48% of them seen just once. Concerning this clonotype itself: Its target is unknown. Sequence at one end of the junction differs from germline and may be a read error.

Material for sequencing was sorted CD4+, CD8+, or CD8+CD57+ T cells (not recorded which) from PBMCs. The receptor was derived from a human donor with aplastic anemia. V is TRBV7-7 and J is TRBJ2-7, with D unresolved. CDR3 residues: CASSSEGSPEQYF. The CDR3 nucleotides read TGTGCTAGCAGCTCGGAAGGTAGTCCCGAGCAGTACTTC.